These 16 T cell receptor beta chains share one sample of origin, sequenced in a study of T cell changes during pregnancy in multiple sclerosis. Clones were read by immunoSEQ multiplex PCR, and TCRdb kept only the in-frame ones, dropping some. The profile shows about 74,000 clones, roughly 92% of them singletons. Material: peripheral blood, obtained after pregnancy. The source is a female donor in good health, enrolled as a control in a pregnancy study.

The chain employs TRBV27 and TRBJ1-6; 7 bases align to TRBD1. The CDR3 runs to 15 residues. With V trimmed by 5 bases and J by 6 bases, 7 bases remained unmatched. CDR1 and CDR2 (germline): MNHEY, SMNVEV (reference sequence). DNA for the CDR3: TGTGCCAGCAGTCGACAGGGAGAAATTAATTCACCCCTCCACTTT. This sequence encodes CASSRQGEINSPLHF.

V and J are TRBV6-7 and TRBJ2-1; TRBD2 aligns across 13 bases. TRBV6-7 is flagged as an ORF with uncertain function. This CDR3 is 15 amino acids long. Germline trimming cut 4 bases from V and 5 bases from J; bases unmatched to any gene: 2. DNA for the CDR3: TGTGCCAGCAGTTCAGGACTAGCGGGAGACAATGAGCAGTTCTTC. It translates to CASSSGLAGDNEQFF.

This clone was picked up one time. The chain links TRBV6-4 to TRBJ2-3; 13 bases map to TRBD2. The CDR3 covers 16 residues. Germline V gene sequence: CDR1 MRHNA, CDR2 SNTAGT. With V trimmed by 2 bases and J by 1 base, 0 bases remained unmatched. The DNA for the CDR3 is TGTGCCAGCAGTGACGGGACTAGCGGGGGCACAGATACGCAGTATTTT. As protein: CASSDGTSGGTDTQYF.

This chain joins TRBV25-1 and TRBJ1-1, with 7 bases lining up with TRBD1. Germline loops: CDR1 MGHDK, CDR2 SYGVNS. The J segment lost 3 bases and the V segment lost 6 bases, leaving 13 bases of the junction unmatched. The CDR3 runs to 16 residues. The CDR3 DNA reads as TGTGCCAGCAGCCCACTGACAGGGAGAGGGGACACTGAAGCTTTCTTT. It encodes CASSPLTGRGDTEAFF.

The chain uses TRBV5-6 and TRBJ2-2; a weak D match, TRBD2 (5 bases). The length of the CDR3 is 15 residues. Trimming removed 3 bases at V and 5 bases at J, with 14 bases between. From germline, CDR1 is SGHDT and CDR2 YYEEEE. CDR3 DNA: TGTGCCAGCAGCTACCGGACTCCTAGAACCGGGGAGCTGTTTTTT. It translates to CASSYRTPRTGELFF.

The V call is TRBV6-5, the J call TRBJ2-3; possibly TRBD1 for D (6 bases). CDR3 length: 16 residues. Germline V gene lookup returns CDR1 MNHEY and CDR2 SVGAGI. The germline V and J ends were trimmed by 2 bases and 2 bases, with 14 bases remaining between them. The CDR3 DNA reads TGTGCCAGCAGTTACGCCTCAGGGGACCACACAGATACGCAGTATTTT. It specifies CASSYASGDHTDTQYF.

The rearrangement uses TRBV30 and TRBJ2-3; TRBD2 matches at 9 bases. V trimming: 0 bases; J trimming: 3 bases; junction bases outside the gene matches: 7. The CDR3 sequence is 16 residues long. Germline CDR1 reads GTSNPN; CDR2 reads SVGIG (reference sequence). The CDR3 bases are TGTGCCTGGAGTGTAACCCCACTAGCGGGTACAGATACGCAGTATTTT. Protein product: CAWSVTPLAGTDTQYF.

The chain couples TRBV7-2 to TRBJ2-3; 7 bases line up with TRBD1. This CDR3 spans 15 amino acids. Losses at the gene ends were 1 base for V and 2 bases for J; bases not matched to a gene: 3. The germline V gene encodes CDR1 SGHTA and CDR2 FQGNSA. CDR3 sequence (DNA): TGTGCCAGCAGCTTAGAGGGGGCTTTCACAGATACGCAGTATTTT. Translation: CASSLEGAFTDTQYF.

The chain has TRBV28 and TRBJ2-1, with 7 bases matching TRBD2. The CDR3 covers 15 residues. V lost 2 bases, J lost 6 bases, and 7 bases stayed unmatched. Germline CDR1 is MDHEN and CDR2 is SYDVKM. CDR3 protein: CASSLGRGRGNEQFF. The CDR3 DNA reads as TGTGCCAGCAGTTTAGGGAGGGGTAGGGGCAATGAGCAGTTCTTC.

The V call is TRBV7-3, the J call TRBJ2-1; 8 bases are shared with TRBD2. V lost 6 bases to trimming and J lost 8 bases; unmatched junction nucleotides: 6. This CDR3 has 13 amino acids. Germline V gives CDR1 SGHTA, CDR2 FQGTGA. For the CDR3, the DNA is TGTGCCAGCAGTTGGACTAGCAGCGATGAGCAGTTCTTC. Amino acid sequence: CASSWTSSDEQFF.

The J gene is TRBJ2-6, the V gene TRBV7-2; 12 bases agree with TRBD2. This CDR3 spans 18 amino acids. V shed 1 base and J 0 bases; nucleotides not matched to a gene: 1. Germline V gene data show CDR1 as SGHTA and CDR2 as FQGNSA. Here the CDR3 DNA reads TGTGCCAGCAGCTTAGGACTAGCGGGAGTCTCTGGGGCCAACGTCCTGACTTTC. Encoded protein: CASSLGLAGVSGANVLTF.

The V gene is TRBV12-5, the J gene TRBJ1-1; TRBD1 matches 8 bases. V shed 1 base, J shed 10 bases, and the junction held 2 bases outside the gene matches. Per germline, CDR1 LGHNT and CDR2 FRNRAP. CDR3 length: 12 residues. The DNA for the CDR3 is TGTGCTAGTGGTTTGGACAGGGGGGCAGCTTTCTTT. Protein product: CASGLDRGAAFF.

This chain uses TRBV4-2 with TRBJ2-1, with D unresolved. This CDR3 has 15 residues. V dropped 2 bases and J dropped 5 bases, with 13 bases sitting between them. Germline CDR1 is LGHNA and CDR2 is YNFKEQ. CDR3 in amino acids: CASSQLPSVHNEQFF. CDR3 sequence (DNA): TGTGCCAGCAGCCAACTCCCTTCCGTCCACAATGAGCAGTTCTTC.

The V and J genes are TRBV28 and TRBJ2-1; 11 nucleotides agree with TRBD1. Germline assignment: CDR1 MDHEN and CDR2 SYDVKM. This CDR3 has 17 residues. V lost 6 bases, J lost 8 bases, and 15 bases stayed unmatched. The DNA for the CDR3 is TGTGCCAGCAGCCTTAACCCGGGACAGGGGGGGATGGATGAGCAGTTCTTC. Amino acids: CASSLNPGQGGMDEQFF.

This chain uses TRBV29-1 with TRBJ2-2; D is unresolved. Trimming cost V 5 bases and J 6 bases, with 10 bases left between them. The CDR3 loop spans 12 amino acids. Germline CDR1 SQVTM, CDR2 ANQGSEA. CDR3 nucleotide sequence: TGCAGCGTTCAGATACCCGCCGGGGAGCTGTTTTTT. Its protein is CSVQIPAGELFF.

The rearrangement joins TRBV27 to TRBJ1-6; D call uncertain. Trimming took off 5 bases at V and 0 bases at J, with 14 bases between the two ends. The CDR3 runs to 17 residues. Germline-derived CDR1 and CDR2 are MNHEY and SMNVEV (reference sequence). DNA for the CDR3: TGTGCCAGCAGTGGGAGAGGCCGGAACTCCTATAATTCACCCCTCCACTTT. Translated, it gives CASSGRGRNSYNSPLHF.